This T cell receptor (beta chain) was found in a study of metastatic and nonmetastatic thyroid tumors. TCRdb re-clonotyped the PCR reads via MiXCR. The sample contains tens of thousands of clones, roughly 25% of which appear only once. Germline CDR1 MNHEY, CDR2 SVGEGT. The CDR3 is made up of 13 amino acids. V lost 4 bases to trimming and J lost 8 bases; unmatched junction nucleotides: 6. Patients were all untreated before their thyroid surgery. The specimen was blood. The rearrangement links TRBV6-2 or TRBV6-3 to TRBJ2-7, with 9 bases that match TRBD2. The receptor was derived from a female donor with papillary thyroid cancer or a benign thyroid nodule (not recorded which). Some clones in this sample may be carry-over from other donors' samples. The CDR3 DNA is TGTGCCAGCAGTTTAGCGGGGGATCTCCAGCAGTACTTC. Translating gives CASSLAGDLQQYF.